The present entry profiles one T cell receptor (beta chain) with its context. The protocol was immunoSEQ multiplex PCR, while the TCRdb copy is restricted to in-frame clones and leaves out a portion. The sample lists about 190,000 clones, roughly nine tenths occurring once. CDR3 length equals 15 residues. Trimming removed 7 bases from V and 2 bases from J; junction bases left unmatched: 11. Germline lookup yields CDR1 MNHNY and CDR2 SVGAGI (reference sequence). These data originate in a study of control samples from healthy donors and cancer patients. The origin of this receptor is a young man in good health. The chain combines TRBV6-6 with TRBJ2-7; 7 bases map to TRBD1. Sequencing was carried out using blood. CDR3 sequence (DNA): TGTGCCAGCAACCTACATGGACAGGTGGCCTACGAGCAGTACTTC. Translation gives CASNLHGQVAYEQYF.